Following are 3 T cell receptor beta chains from one sample sequenced in a study of control samples from healthy donors and cancer patients. TCRdb keeps only in-frame clones here, not all; method: immunoSEQ multiplex PCR. The repertoire holds roughly 76,000 clones, 93% seen once, with 1.3% in the top ten. The sample comprised PBMCs. All receptors derive from a middle-aged woman with lung cancer.

The V gene is TRBV29-1, the J gene TRBJ1-1, with D tentatively TRBD1 (6 bases). Germline-derived CDR1 and CDR2 are SQVTM and ANQGSEA. The CDR3 is made up of 11 amino acids. Trimming shortened V by 6 bases and J by 3 bases, and 8 bases separated the two germline ends. CDR3 residues: CSVGQYTEAFF. CDR3 nucleotides: TGCAGCGTCGGACAGTACACTGAAGCTTTCTTT.

The chain employs TRBV9 and TRBJ2-7; 8 positions agree with TRBD2. The CDR3 extends over 16 amino acids. V gave up 2 bases and J gave up 6 bases; unmatched junction bases: 13. The V gene's germline CDR1 is SGDLS and CDR2 YYNGEE. The CDR3 sequence: CASSVTWRGAVGEQYF. The CDR3, as DNA: TGTGCCAGCAGCGTCACTTGGCGGGGGGCCGTCGGCGAGCAGTACTTC.

The chain recombines TRBV27 with TRBJ1-2; the D gene is possibly TRBD1 (5 bases). The CDR3 has 14 residues. From germline, CDR1 is MNHEY and CDR2 SMNVEV (reference sequence). The V and J ends lost 2 bases and 3 bases respectively, with 10 bases between them. The CDR3 reads CASSLGQGDYGYTF. CDR3 nucleotide sequence: TGTGCCAGCAGTTTAGGGCAGGGAGACTATGGCTACACCTTC.